This T cell receptor beta chain was sequenced in a study of cytomegalovirus exposure and HLA in healthy donors. Overall study findings and caveats: Sequencing depth across donors, presence/absence analyses assumed, was roughly uniform. An analysis done earlier found most TCR beta V segments productive about 87% or about 30% of the time.

A multiplex PCR was run with 60 Vbeta primers and 13 Jbeta primers. Original handling: An analysis performed later counted around 86 million unique TCR beta chains (around 10 million of them shared). TCRdb's copy holds only in-frame clones and misses some; the assay was immunoSEQ multiplex PCR. V and J calls and clone size are copied from that table; D and trimming were computed from the DNA. The sample has 90,000 to 110,000 clones, 60% to 80% seen once. Donors counted as nominally healthy when sampled, yet unrecorded immune exposures were likely. This clone was seen once. Its antigen is still unknown. V shed 2 bases, J shed 9 bases, and the junction held 12 bases outside the gene matches. Germline V CDR1 and CDR2: SGHRS, YFSETQ. The CDR3 covers 15 residues.

The sequence was obtained from a woman aged 40 to 55 in good health and CMV-seropositive. This chain uses TRBV5-1 with TRBJ2-5, with 8 positions matching TRBD2. The sample taken for sequencing was PBMCs. The CDR3: CASSLGYGGRSPQYF. CDR3 DNA: TGCGCCAGCAGCTTAGGCTATGGCGGGAGGTCCCCCCAGTACTTC.